This T cell receptor beta chain derives from a study of blood T cell repertoires in COVID-19. Overall study: T cells, B-cell-depleted T cells, or PBMCs supplied cDNA or gDNA.

The germline V gene has CDR1 SGHDT and CDR2 YYEEEE. Trimming took off 3 bases at V and 0 bases at J, with 7 bases between the two ends. The CDR3 consists of 14 residues. In the source study's methods: Reference gene primer amplification gave nucleated cell count estimates. Data came from immunoSEQ multiplex PCR; TCRdb stores just in-frame clones and leaves some out. V, J and clone size were drawn from that table, and D and trimming were deduced from the DNA. The sample lists roughly 200,000 clones; around 83% were seen once. This chain links TRBV5-6 with TRBJ1-5, with D hard to call. Sequencing was carried out using peripheral blood. This TCR came from a woman at least 80 years old with acute or convalescent COVID-19. CDR3 region: CASSSQFSNQPQHF. The CDR3 nucleotides read TGTGCCAGCAGCTCACAGTTTAGCAATCAGCCCCAGCATTTT.